This T cell receptor (beta chain) was found in a study of T cell responses to AZD1222 COVID-19 vaccine (dated by TCRdb to the early 2020s). Notes on the research overall: A total of over 230 trial participants underwent TCR sequencing, of whom 207 received two doses of AZD1222 and about 26 received two doses of the MenACWY control vaccine. Trial participants were enrolled by age into subgroups of 18-55, 56-69 and 70-plus years, and around 150, 28 and 57 TCR-sequenced participants, respectively, were included in these subgroups. On the study overall, not on this receptor specifically: Vaccine-associated CD4 TCRs spanned the whole spike protein, with dominant responses in regions 160-218 and 743-854. Participants were mostly white British, with more females than males. The authors suggested clonal diversity may have been underestimated. Spike-specific TCR breadth and depth rose significantly after two AZD1222 doses compared with day 0 and with MenACWY recipients. The 56-69-year group was small, and its depth increase did not reach significance, likely because of low power. Nearly half of unique spike-specific TCRs reportedly recognized epitopes outside regions mutated in the B.1.351 and B.1.1.7 variants. Because no day 14 peak-response samples were available, the repertoires could be characterized only after the peak T cell response. Conclusions about previously exposed vaccinees are limited, since just six AZD1222 recipients were seropositive for SARS-CoV-2 at baseline.

Reading the label with the study, this specimen's time point is: baseline before first vaccination. In light of the paper, this sample's treatment or condition label describes: meningococcal conjugate vaccine given as trial control. Samples from vaccinated people were obtained from the UK trials COV001 and COV002, which included a single-blind randomized controlled phase 2/3 trial of AZD1222 (ChAdOx1 nCoV-19) in healthy adults. For TCRbeta chain sequencing, PBMC samples from trial participants were taken at day 0 and at day 28 after the second dose. With regard to this clone: The clone's antigen remains unknown. No clone much larger than this one lies a single base away; base qualities are absent.

The CDR3 numbers 15 residues from cysteine through phenylalanine. Only the CDR3 region is kept as DNA, spanning 45 bases read in frame from base 1. From a lookup of the germline V gene, CDR1 and CDR2 are SNHLY and FYNNEI. Deletion took 3 bases off V and 0 bases off J, with a span of 9 bases between the germline ends. The CDR3 regions of human TCRbeta chains were subjected to immunosequencing. In the original analysis: TCRs in the repertoires were matched against a reference library of SARS-CoV-2-specific TCRs that had been generated with the MIRA antigen-specificity platform. Breadth meant the fraction of unique TCRs that were SARS-CoV-2-associated, whereas depth meant the fraction of total T cells that were SARS-CoV-2-associated. Using the MIRA data, each spike-specific TCR was assigned both to the spike region to which the TCR was reactive and to a CD4 or CD8 class. Log10-transformed breadth and depth values were compared by one-way ANOVA with Sidak's multiple comparisons tests. The source is immuneACCESS, and TCRdb retained only in-frame sequences with V and J called. Part of the clones is not carried over; for the studies checked, unresolved V genes explain less than half of this, and the remainder is unexplained. The V and J calls and clone size are taken from that table; D and trimming were inferred from the DNA. A total of 80,000 to 100,000 clones appear in this sample, approximately 86% of them only once. Clones ranked in the top ten supply approximately 10% of the sample.

The receptor was derived from an adult in good health. The sequences come from peripheral blood, collected on day 0 of MenACWY control vaccination. The chain is assembled from TRBV2 and TRBJ1-3; the D segment cannot be called with confidence. The CDR3 protein: CASSDEDYSGNTIYF. DNA sequence: TGTGCCAGCAGTGATGAGGATTACTCTGGAAACACCATATATTTT.